The next 22 T cell receptor beta chains were all read from a single sample in a study of shared clonotypes between healthy human individuals. Sequenced by immunoSEQ multiplex PCR; TCRdb stores in-frame clones only, minus some. The sample contains roughly 450,000 clones, less than 85% of which appear only once. Material for sequencing was PBMCs. The receptors derive from a woman aged 40 to 50 in good health. Some clones in this sample may be carry-over from other donors' samples.

The chain joins TRBV7-2 to TRBJ2-3; 10 bases line up with TRBD2. J was trimmed by 6 bases and V by 6 bases; bases with no gene match: 6. The CDR3 runs to 14 residues. Per the germline V gene, CDR1 is SGHTA and CDR2 is FQGNSA. The CDR3 DNA sequence: TGTGCCAGCAGGAGCGGGGGGGCCTCGGATACGCAGTATTTT. Translating it yields CASRSGGASDTQYF.

The chain uses TRBV9 and TRBJ2-1; a possible D gene is TRBD1 (9 bases). V shed 5 bases and J shed 6 bases, with 30 bases lying between them. The CDR3 runs 19 residues. Germline assignment: CDR1 SGDLS and CDR2 YYNGEE. The CDR3 nucleotides read TGTGCCAGCAGGCCCGGGACAGGGTACGGGAGGGGAGCTGGCAATGAGCAGTTCTTC. This translates into CASRPGTGYGRGAGNEQFF. Together with reference TRBV9 and TRBJ2-1, the CDR3 gives the full variable domain: DSGVTQTPKHLITATGQRVTLRCSPRSGDLSVYWYQQSLDQGLQFLIQYYNGEERAKGNILERFSAQQFPDLHSELNLSSLELGDSALYFCASRPGTGYGRGAGNEQFFGPGTRLTVL.

The chain is built from TRBV27 and TRBJ1-2; D remains ambiguous. The CDR3 has 18 residues. The germline V gene encodes CDR1 MNHEY and CDR2 SMNVEV (reference sequence). V was trimmed by 5 bases and J by 6 bases, leaving 28 bases between them. The DNA of the CDR3 is TGTGCCAGCAGTACACACACAAGTGGGCCGGGCCAGGTCCATGGCTACACCTTC. This gives the protein CASSTHTSGPGQVHGYTF.

This sequence joins TRBV5-1 and TRBJ2-6; a weak D match, TRBD1 (5 bases). The germline V and J ends were trimmed by 0 bases and 1 base, with 5 bases remaining between them. CDR1 SGHRS and CDR2 YFSETQ come from the germline V gene. This CDR3 is 15 amino acids long. The CDR3 is CASSLEGSGANVLTF. CDR3 in DNA: TGCGCCAGCAGCTTGGAGGGGTCTGGGGCCAACGTCCTGACTTTC.

This sequence joins TRBV4-3 and TRBJ2-5; the D gene is possibly TRBD2 (5 bases). Germline-derived CDR1 and CDR2 are LGHNA and YSLEER. The CDR3 consists of 13 residues. Trimming shortened V by 4 bases and J by 11 bases, and 17 bases separated the two germline ends. The CDR3, as DNA: TGCGCCAGCAGCCTGGGTTTATCGGAGGAGCAGTACTTC. Translated, it gives CASSLGLSEEQYF.

V and J are TRBV13 and TRBJ2-5; 11 nucleotides match TRBD1. The V segment lost 3 bases and the J segment 4 bases; nucleotides outside the gene matches: 4. Germline loops: CDR1 PRHDT, CDR2 FYEKMQ (reference sequence). The CDR3 totals 15 residues. CDR3 nucleotide sequence: TGTGCCAGCAGCTTGGGGACAGGGGGTGTAGAGACCCAGTACTTC. Translated: CASSLGTGGVETQYF.

The V call is TRBV29-1, the J call TRBJ2-4; D tentatively reads TRBD1 or TRBD2 (5 bases each). This CDR3 comprises 13 residues. The germline V gene encodes CDR1 SQVTM and CDR2 ANQGSEA. Deletions cut 6 bases from V and 0 bases from J, with 9 bases between. The CDR3 reads CSVGARAKNIQYF. CDR3 nucleotide sequence: TGCAGCGTCGGGGCCCGAGCCAAAAACATTCAGTACTTC. Using reference TRBV29-1 and TRBJ2-4 for the parts outside the CDR3, the full variable domain is SAVISQKPSRDICQRGTSLTIQCQVDSQVTMMFWYRQQPGQSLTLIATANQGSEATYESGFVIDKFPISRPNLTFSTLTVSNMSPEDSSIYLCSVGARAKNIQYFGAGTRLSVL.

The rearrangement links TRBV7-8 to TRBJ1-5, with TRBD1 matching 11 bases. From germline, CDR1 is SGHVS and CDR2 FQNEAQ. The trim removed 5 bases at V and 7 bases at J, leaving 7 bases unmatched. This CDR3 contains 15 residues. CDR3 amino acids: CASSTGTGGPQPQHF. CDR3 coding DNA: TGTGCCAGCAGCACCGGGACAGGGGGTCCACAGCCCCAGCATTTT.

V is TRBV5-6 and J is TRBJ2-7, with no clear D. The V gene's germline CDR1 is SGHDT and CDR2 YYEEEE. This CDR3 has 16 residues. The ends were cut back, 2 bases at V and 0 bases at J, with 15 bases in the middle. CDR3 protein: CASSFYGRASSYEQYF. As DNA, the CDR3 is TGTGCCAGCAGCTTTTACGGACGAGCATCCTCCTACGAGCAGTACTTC.

This clone showed up just a few times. CDR3 in DNA: TGTGCCAGCAGCAGGACGGAAGAGACCCAGTACTTC. As protein: CASSRTEETQYF. V and J are TRBV5-6 and TRBJ2-5; D gene unclear. The CDR3 contains 12 residues. The germline CDR1 and CDR2 sequences are SGHDT and YYEEEE. The V end lost 4 bases, the J end lost 3 bases, and 7 bases lay between the germline ends.

For this clone: The sample carries other DNA sequences with the same CDR3. The gene calls are TRBV18 and TRBJ2-3; D not resolved. Germline V gene lookup returns CDR1 KGHSH and CDR2 LQKENI. The CDR3 runs 13 residues. With 2 bases removed from V and 3 bases from J, the gap between germline ends came to 6 bases. CDR3 nucleotide sequence: TGTGCCAGCTCACCATCTTCTACAGATACGCAGTATTTT. Translating it yields CASSPSSTDTQYF.

As concerns this clone: The sample holds other DNA sequences that translate to the same CDR3. This chain links TRBV6-5 with TRBJ1-1; TRBD1 matches 10 bases. The germline gives CDR1 MNHEY, CDR2 SVGAGI. There are 13 residues in the CDR3. J lost 4 bases, V lost 5 bases, and 1 base had no gene match. In DNA form, the CDR3 reads TGTGCCAGCAGTAGGGACAGGGGCACTGAAGCTTTCTTT. Amino acid sequence: CASSRDRGTEAFF.

J is TRBJ2-5 and V is TRBV11-2, with 9 bases matching TRBD2. Germline CDR1 reads SGHAT; CDR2 reads FQNNGV. This CDR3 region has 17 residues. The V and J ends lost 5 bases and 4 bases, in that order; junction bases with no gene match: 14. As DNA, the CDR3 is TGTGCCAGCAGCCCCACTAGTCTTAGCGGGAGATCAGAGACCCAGTACTTC. It specifies CASSPTSLSGRSETQYF.

The V gene is TRBV21-1, the J gene TRBJ2-4; the DNA was not used to check the table's D call, TRBD1. TRBV21-1 represents a pseudogene. The CDR3 is made up of 12 amino acids. CDR3 region: CARQGPKNIQYF. In DNA, the CDR3 is TGTGCCAGACAGGGACCCAAAAACATTCAGTACTTC.

The chain carries TRBV11-2 and TRBJ1-1, with 9 bases fitting TRBD1. The CDR3 has 16 residues. The trim removed 3 bases at V and 0 bases at J, leaving 5 bases unmatched. The V gene's germline CDR1 is SGHAT and CDR2 FQNNGV. In DNA, the CDR3 is TGTGCCAGCAGCTTCGGGACAGGGTTGTTGAACACTGAAGCTTTCTTT. Its protein is CASSFGTGLLNTEAFF.

The chain is built from TRBV5-1 and TRBJ2-1, with 12 bases matching TRBD2. This CDR3 has 15 residues. After removal of 1 base from V and 10 bases from J, the junction contained 6 bases not matched to a gene. Germline CDR1 reads SGHRS; CDR2 reads YFSETQ. The CDR3 reads CASSLLTSGGIEQFF. In DNA, the CDR3 is TGCGCCAGCAGCTTGCTAACTAGCGGGGGGATCGAGCAGTTCTTC.

This chain connects TRBV21-1 to TRBJ1-1. TRBV21-1 is a recognized pseudogene. The CDR3 runs 12 residues. This CDR3 reads CASSILYTEAFF. The CDR3 DNA reads as TGTGCCAGCAGCATTCTGTACACTGAAGCTTTCTTT.

The CDR3 DNA reads TGTGCCAGCAGCCAAGATCAGGGCACTAATGAAAAACTGTTTTTT. Its protein product is CASSQDQGTNEKLFF. The chain carries TRBV14 and TRBJ1-4; D may be TRBD1 (5 bases). The CDR3 runs 15 residues. Germline-derived CDR1 and CDR2 are SGHDN and FVKESK. Trimming took off 0 bases at V and 2 bases at J, with 7 bases between the two ends.

Worth noting for this clone: A read error likely explains this, since a far larger clone differs by one base. Additional DNA sequences in this sample encode the identical CDR3. The gene calls are TRBV6-6 and TRBJ2-7; perhaps TRBD2 as D (5 bases). CDR3 length: 14 residues. CDR1 MNHNY and CDR2 SVGAGI come from the germline V gene (reference sequence). CDR3 sequence (DNA): TGTGCTAGCAGTTTTGGGCTAGAGGGCTACGAGCAGTACTTC. Protein sequence: CASSFGLEGYEQYF.

V and J are TRBV5-1 and TRBJ2-3; 9 nucleotides align to TRBD1. The length of the CDR3 is 15 residues. Germline trimming cut 3 bases from V and 4 bases from J; bases unmatched to any gene: 6. From germline, CDR1 is SGHRS and CDR2 YFSETQ. CDR3 in DNA: TGCGCCAGCAGCTCCCGGGACAGGGCCCCAGATACGCAGTATTTT. Amino acids: CASSSRDRAPDTQYF.

The chain employs TRBV28 and TRBJ1-3; no reliable D call. Germline CDR1 MDHEN, CDR2 SYDVKM. Trimming took off 3 bases at V and 8 bases at J, with 20 bases between the two ends. The CDR3 totals 16 residues. CDR3 sequence: CASSLIIPTDRDTIYF. In DNA form, the CDR3 reads TGTGCCAGCAGTTTGATCATTCCAACAGATCGGGACACCATATATTTT.

The chain recombines TRBV27 with TRBJ1-1; no reliable D call. This CDR3 has 15 residues. V was clipped by 5 bases and J by 0 bases, with 13 bases between them. The V gene's germline CDR1 is MNHEY and CDR2 SMNVEV (reference sequence). The CDR3 region is CASSPLGLMNTEAFF. DNA for the CDR3: TGTGCCAGCAGTCCCCTCGGACTAATGAACACTGAAGCTTTCTTT.